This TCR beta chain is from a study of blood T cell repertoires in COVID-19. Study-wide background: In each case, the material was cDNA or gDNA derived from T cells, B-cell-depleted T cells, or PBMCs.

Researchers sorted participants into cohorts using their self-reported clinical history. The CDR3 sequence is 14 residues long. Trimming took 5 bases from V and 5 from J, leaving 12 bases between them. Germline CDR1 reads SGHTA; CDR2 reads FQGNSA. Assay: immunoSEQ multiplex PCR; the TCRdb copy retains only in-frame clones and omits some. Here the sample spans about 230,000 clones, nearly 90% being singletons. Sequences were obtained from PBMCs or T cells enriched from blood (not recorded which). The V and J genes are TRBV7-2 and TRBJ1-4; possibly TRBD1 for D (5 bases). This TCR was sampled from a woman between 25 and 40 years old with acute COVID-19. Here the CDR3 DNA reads TGTGCCAGCAGCCCGGGGGTAGAGAATGAAAAACTGTTTTTT. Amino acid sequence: CASSPGVENEKLFF.